The clone carrying this T cell receptor (beta chain) has just one count. This specimen comes from a study of technical replicates of blood from several donors. Clones were sequenced by immunoSEQ multiplex PCR, and TCRdb holds only the in-frame ones, with some missing. The data show under 75,000 clones, with around 93% seen just once and about 4.5% held by the top ten. This CDR3 spans 16 amino acids. J was trimmed by 0 bases and V by 5 bases; bases with no gene match: 6. Germline CDR1 and CDR2: SGHVS and FNYEAQ. This receptor was identified in a human donor in good health. Some clones in this sample may be carry-over from other donors' samples. V and J are TRBV7-6 and TRBJ1-4, with TRBD1 matching 7 bases. The sample comprised PBMCs. CDR3 region: CASSPGQRTTNEKLFF. The CDR3 bases are TGTGCCAGCAGCCCGGGACAGAGAACAACTAATGAAAAACTGTTTTTT.